This T cell receptor (beta chain) was identified during a study of Graves' ophthalmopathy and Graves' hyperthyroidism. Study-level background: Cases classed as stable hyperthyroidism had no ophthalmopathy within 18 months of follow-up.

Patients newly diagnosed with hyperthyroidism, under 2 months' duration, were aged 18 to 65, the study reports. There are 14 residues in the CDR3. Germline V CDR1 and CDR2: MGHDK, SYGVNS. Deletions cut 3 bases from V and 6 bases from J, with 14 bases between. This clonotype appeared many times. The authors amplified TCR beta CDR3 regions from RNA transcripts. The workflow started with a first-round RT-PCR run with HTBI primers and then moved on to a second-round multiplex PCR. MiXCR, run by TCRdb on the multiplex PCR reads, gives a single entry per CDR3 protein. The table shows 1 million to 1.3 million distinct CDR3 sequences, with less than 45% occurring only once.

This receptor was taken from an adult man with Graves' hyperthyroidism. Source material: peripheral blood or thyroid tissue (not recorded which). This sequence joins TRBV25-1 and TRBJ1-1; D gene unclear. In DNA, the CDR3 is TGTGCCAGCAGTGACAGACCCCTTGGCGCTGAAGCTTTCTTT. It yields the protein CASSDRPLGAEAFF. Full variable domain (missing parts from reference TRBV25-1 and TRBJ1-1): EADIYQTPRYLVIGTGKKITLECSQTMGHDKMYWYQQDPGMELHLIHYSYGVNSTEKGDLSSESTVSRIRTEHFPLTLESARPSHTSQYLCASSDRPLGAEAFFGQGTRLTVV.